The source of this T cell receptor (beta chain) is a study of T cell repertoires in cytomegalovirus infection. Study information: Evidence of both CMV infection and a matching HLA type came from public TCR beta signatures.

The CDR3 length is 14 residues. The germline V gene has CDR1 MNHNS and CDR2 SASEGT. Trimming pared 6 bases from V and 0 bases from J, leaving 9 bases between. TCRdb re-derived calls from the reads in MiXCR, one entry per CDR3 protein. The sample consists of approximately 170,000 distinct CDR3 sequences, about 15% of them appearing once. The chain links TRBV6-1 to TRBJ1-5; the D is unclear. The material sequenced was PBMCs. The clonotype comes from a human donor in good health (CMV status not recorded). Some clones in this sample may be carry-over from other donors' samples. The CDR3 DNA sequence: TGTGCCAGCAGGAGAGATTATAGCAATCAGCCCCAGCATTTT. Its translation: CASRRDYSNQPQHF.